The 32 T cell receptor beta chains below were found in one sample sequenced in a study of spatial heterogeneity in lung cancer. A single record per CDR3 protein comes from TCRdb applying MiXCR to the 5' RACE reads. The sample contains 45,000 or so distinct CDR3 sequences, over 9.5% of which appear only once. Time point: sample taken at primary tumor resection. Whole RNA, isolated from tumor, nontumor lung or frozen PBMC, was sequenced without prior sorting. The starting material was PBMCs, obtained at surgery. All receptors derive from a female donor with early-stage non-small cell lung cancer.

This clonotype was seen repeatedly, ten times or more. The V gene is TRBV18, the J gene TRBJ1-3, with D possibly being TRBD1 (5 bases). The CDR3 runs 17 residues. Trimming removed 3 bases from V and 0 bases from J, with 15 bases in between. In germline, CDR1 is KGHSH, CDR2 LQKENI. The CDR3 region has the DNA TGTGCCAGCTCACCTCATCGGGACCTCAGCTCTGGAAACACCATATATTTT. This translates into CASSPHRDLSSGNTIYF. Together with reference TRBV18 and TRBJ1-3, the CDR3 gives the full variable domain: NAGVMQNPRHLVRRRGQEARLRCSPMKGHSHVYWYRQLPEEGLKFMVYLQKENIIDESGMPKERFSAEFPKEGPSILRIQQVVRGDSAAYFCASSPHRDLSSGNTIYFGEGSWLTVV.

This clonotype came up once. A read error is possible here, since a much larger clone lies one base away. V is TRBV19 and J is TRBJ2-5; perhaps TRBD2 as D (5 bases). The germline V and J ends were trimmed by 4 bases and 6 bases, with 15 bases remaining between them. Germline values: CDR1 LNHDA, CDR2 SQIVND (reference sequence). There are 14 residues in the CDR3. CDR3 in amino acids: CASSTRAVPKTQYF. CDR3 nucleotide sequence: TGTGCCAGTAGTACGCGGGCAGTTCCCAAGACCCAGTACTTC.

This clonotype was counted at least ten times. The chain links TRBV6-2 or TRBV6-3 to TRBJ2-1; D is unclear. The V gene lost 5 bases and the J gene lost 4 bases, with 15 bases spanning the gap. Germline CDR1 reads MNHEY; CDR2 reads SVGEGT. The CDR3 is made up of 15 amino acids. The CDR3 loop reads CASSGDPWGYNEQFF. CDR3 bases: TGTGCCAGCAGTGGAGACCCTTGGGGTTACAATGAGCAGTTCTTC.

This clonotype occurred many times. The chain carries TRBV7-2 and TRBJ2-7; no clear D. Trimming removed 3 bases from V and 1 base from J, with 7 bases in between. CDR1 and CDR2 from the germline V gene are SGHTA and FQGNSA. The CDR3 spans 13 residues. The CDR3: CASSFYTSYEQYF. The CDR3 coding sequence is TGTGCCAGCAGCTTCTATACTTCCTACGAGCAGTACTTC.

This clonotype has more than one count but fewer than ten. The J gene is TRBJ2-3, the V gene TRBV9; D may be TRBD1 or TRBD2 (5 bases each). From germline, CDR1 is SGDLS and CDR2 YYNGEE. The V and J ends lost 3 bases and 5 bases respectively, with 10 bases between them. The CDR3 spans 13 residues. The DNA of the CDR3 is TGTGCCAGCAGCGAACGGGACCAAGATACGCAGTATTTT. Amino acids: CASSERDQDTQYF.

The V and J genes are TRBV4-3 and TRBJ2-1; 16 positions match TRBD2. The germline CDR1 and CDR2 sequences are LGHNA and YSLEER. The CDR3 sequence is 17 residues long. V dropped 4 bases and J dropped 7; count of bases not matched to a gene: 7. The CDR3 here is CASSLGLAGGPGNEQFF. CDR3 nucleotides: TGCGCCAGCAGCCTGGGACTAGCGGGGGGGCCGGGAAATGAGCAGTTCTTC.

The chain carries TRBV3-1 and TRBJ2-1; 7 bases are shared with TRBD2. TRBJ2-7 explains the end of the DNA better; the J call may be wrong. The germline V gene has CDR1 LGHDT and CDR2 YNNKEL (reference sequence). This CDR3 is built from 16 residues. The CDR3 nucleotides read TGTGCCAGCAGCCCACCTCGGGCGGGGGAATACAATGAGCAGTACTTC. It is translated as CASSPPRAGEYNEQYF.

The chain is built from TRBV2 and TRBJ1-1; no reliable D call. This CDR3 spans 13 amino acids. Germline V gene data show CDR1 as SNHLY and CDR2 as FYNNEI. The CDR3 sequence is CDTLQRGNTEAFF. DNA for the CDR3: TGTGATACCCTACAGCGGGGGAACACTGAAGCTTTCTTT. The full variable domain, in which reference TRBV2 and TRBJ1-1 provide the parts outside the CDR3, is EPEVTQTPSHQVTQMGQEVILRCVPISNHLYFYWYRQILGQKVEFLVSFYNNEISEKSEIFDDQFSVERPDGSNFTLKIRSTKLEDSAMYFCDTLQRGNTEAFFGQGTRLTVV.

The chain uses TRBV6-6 and TRBJ1-1; TRBD1 is a possible D gene (5 bases). The CDR3 is 15 amino acids. Germline CDR1 MNHNY, CDR2 SVGAGI (reference sequence). V shed 0 bases and J shed 5 bases, with 13 bases lying between them. Written as DNA, the CDR3 is TGTGCCAGCAGTTACTCCCCGGGGGTTGGGACTGAAGCTTTCTTT. It yields the protein CASSYSPGVGTEAFF.

This clonotype was observed a handful of times. The chain employs TRBV19 and TRBJ1-1; 8 bases align to TRBD1. Trimming removed 7 bases from V and 3 bases from J; junction bases left unmatched: 13. The V gene's germline CDR1 is LNHDA and CDR2 SQIVND (reference sequence). The CDR3 contains 16 residues. The CDR3 DNA follows: TGTGCCAGTAAATCAGGGGGCGCAACCAGGGACACTGAAGCTTTCTTT. Translated, it gives CASKSGGATRDTEAFF. Looking up the rest from reference TRBV19 and TRBJ1-1 gives the full variable domain: DGGITQSPKYLFRKEGQNVTLSCEQNLNHDAMYWYRQDPGQGLRLIYYSQIVNDFQKGDIAEGYSVSREKKESFPLTVTSAQKNPTAFYLCASKSGGATRDTEAFFGQGTRLTVV.

The chain links TRBV25-1 to TRBJ1-4; D is perhaps TRBD1 (5 bases). Germline lookup yields CDR1 MGHDK and CDR2 SYGVNS. This CDR3 is 12 amino acids long. V gave up 1 base and J gave up 8 bases, with 5 bases separating them. This CDR3 is CASSEWGEKLFF. CDR3 nucleotide sequence: TGTGCCAGCAGTGAATGGGGGGAAAAACTGTTTTTT.

In its sample, this clonotype was seen many times. This chain joins TRBV2 and TRBJ1-1, with D possibly matching TRBD1 (5 bases). This CDR3 comprises 11 residues. The germline gives CDR1 SNHLY, CDR2 FYNNEI. V lost 8 bases, J lost 7 bases, and 11 bases lay in between. The CDR3 protein is CASGRQFEAFF. The CDR3 DNA is TGTGCCAGCGGCCGACAGTTTGAAGCTTTCTTT.

This clonotype appeared a few times. The V gene is TRBV4-3, the J gene TRBJ2-7; possible D gene TRBD1, 6 bases. This CDR3 spans 15 amino acids. The V gene's germline CDR1 is LGHNA and CDR2 YSLEER. Between the trimmed V and J ends, which lost 4 bases and 1 base, there was a span of 14 bases. The CDR3 region has the DNA TGCGCCAGCAGCCCAGAGGACAGCGCGTCCTACGAGCAGTACTTC. Translated: CASSPEDSASYEQYF.

Only a few counts were recorded for this clonotype. The rearrangement uses TRBV7-2 and TRBJ1-3; D remains ambiguous. The CDR3 loop spans 16 amino acids. V was trimmed by 5 bases and J by 1 base, leaving 15 bases between them. Germline lookup yields CDR1 SGHTA and CDR2 FQGNSA. Here the CDR3 reads CASSPVQVRSGNTIYF. CDR3 coding DNA: TGTGCCAGCAGCCCCGTGCAGGTCCGATCTGGAAACACCATATATTTT.

The J gene is TRBJ2-3, the V gene TRBV7-2; possible D gene TRBD2, 6 bases. The V end lost 3 bases, the J end lost 6 bases, and 22 bases lay between the germline ends. The CDR3 totals 17 residues. The germline V gene has CDR1 SGHTA and CDR2 FQGNSA. CDR3 in amino acids: CASSLTSSHIRLDTQYF. In DNA, the CDR3 is TGTGCCAGCAGCTTGACTAGTAGCCACATACGTTTGGATACGCAGTATTTT.

Only a few counts were recorded for this clonotype. The chain has TRBV6-5 and TRBJ2-6, with 10 bases that match TRBD2. Germline V gene sequence: CDR1 MNHEY, CDR2 SVGAGI. The V gene end was trimmed by 6 bases and the J gene end by 0 bases; junction bases not matched to a gene: 5. The CDR3 consists of 17 residues. This chain's CDR3 is CASSGLAAISGANVLTF. In DNA form, the CDR3 reads TGTGCCAGCAGCGGACTAGCGGCAATCTCTGGGGCCAACGTCCTGACTTTC.

This clonotype occurred a few times. This chain links TRBV14 with TRBJ1-1, with unresolved D. This CDR3 contains 15 residues. V gave up 4 bases and J gave up 1 base, with 13 bases separating them. Germline-derived CDR1 and CDR2 are SGHDN and FVKESK. The CDR3 region has the DNA TGTGCCAGCAGCCGAGAAGGGCAAAGGAACACTGAAGCTTTCTTT. The encoded protein is CASSREGQRNTEAFF.

This clonotype was seen only a few times. This rearrangement joins TRBV7-9 to TRBJ2-7; a possible D gene is TRBD1 (5 bases). Germline V lookup: CDR1 SEHNR, CDR2 FQNEAQ (reference sequence). V shed 5 bases and J shed 4 bases, with 15 bases lying between them. The CDR3 extends over 14 amino acids. CDR3 protein: CASSPEWAGYEQYF. The DNA for the CDR3 is TGTGCCAGCAGCCCCGAGTGGGCAGGGTACGAGCAGTACTTC.

This clonotype was seen a few times. A read error may account for a junction end that differs from germline. The rearrangement links TRBV7-7 to TRBJ2-5, with 8 nucleotides matching TRBD1. The CDR3 has 15 residues. Germline V gene data show CDR1 as SSHAT and CDR2 as FNYEAQ (reference sequence). Written as DNA, the CDR3 is TGTGCTAGCAGCCCGGGACAGGACATGGGAAGGACCCAGTACTTC. This gives the protein CASSPGQDMGRTQYF.

The chain links TRBV5-6 to TRBJ1-1; maybe TRBD1 (5 bases). V shed 2 bases and J shed 3 bases, with 17 bases lying between them. The CDR3 sequence is 16 residues long. Germline CDR1 reads SGHDT; CDR2 reads YYEEEE. CDR3 protein: CASSFGGKIEHTEAFF. The CDR3 nucleotides are TGTGCCAGCAGCTTTGGGGGGAAGATAGAACACACTGAAGCTTTCTTT.

CDR3: CSVEGQGTGYEQYF. The DNA for the CDR3 is TGCAGCGTTGAGGGACAGGGCACTGGGTACGAGCAGTACTTC. The chain is built from TRBV29-1 and TRBJ2-7; 9 bases are shared with TRBD1. CDR1 and CDR2 (germline): SQVTM, ANQGSEA. V lost 3 bases and J lost 4; bases outside the gene matches: 7. This CDR3 region has 14 residues.

There are a few counts of this clonotype. The gene calls are TRBV6-4 and TRBJ2-2; D might be TRBD1 (6 bases). CDR1 is MRHNA, CDR2 SNTAGT, per germline. V lost 3 bases, J lost 5 bases, and 10 bases lay in between. This CDR3 has 14 amino acids. The CDR3 loop is CASSESGETGELFF. CDR3 DNA: TGTGCCAGCAGTGAATCAGGGGAAACCGGGGAGCTGTTTTTT.

V usage is TRBV28 and J usage is TRBJ1-1, with unresolved D. Between the trimmed V and J ends, which lost 5 bases and 3 bases, there was a span of 4 bases. The CDR3 covers 11 residues. Per germline, CDR1 MDHEN and CDR2 SYDVKM. In nucleotides, the CDR3 is TGTGCCAGCAGTCAATACACTGAAGCTTTCTTT. Protein: CASSQYTEAFF.

The chain employs TRBV4-3 and TRBJ2-5; the D is unclear. CDR1 LGHNA and CDR2 YSLEER come from the germline V gene. The CDR3 has 15 amino acids. V was shortened by 0 bases and J by 5 bases, with 13 bases between the two germline ends. The CDR3 here is CASSQEFRAEETQYF. CDR3 DNA: TGCGCCAGCAGCCAAGAGTTTCGAGCAGAGGAGACCCAGTACTTC.

The chain joins TRBV30 to TRBJ2-3; D not resolved. Germline V lookup: CDR1 GTSNPN, CDR2 SVGIG (reference sequence). CDR3 length equals 12 residues. Trimming stripped 4 bases from V and 1 base from J, with 6 bases between. CDR3 sequence reads: CAWNVGTDTQYF. The CDR3 DNA follows: TGTGCCTGGAATGTGGGCACAGATACGCAGTATTTT.

Details on this clonotype: Since a much larger clone is just one base distant, this may be a read error. The chain has TRBV28 and TRBJ1-5; D gene unclear. Germline V gene data show CDR1 as MDHEN and CDR2 as SYDVKM. The CDR3 has 13 amino acids. The CDR3 loop reads CVSSLLGNQPQHF. The CDR3 DNA is TGTGTCAGCAGTTTACTGGGAAATCAGCCCCAGCATTTT.

This clonotype was recorded a few times. The chain joins TRBV12-3 or TRBV12-4 to TRBJ2-6; TRBD1 matches at 7 bases. The ends lost 4 bases at V and 0 bases at J; junction bases unmatched: 6. There are 17 residues in the CDR3. CDR3 sequence reads: CASSSDRALSGANVLTF. CDR3 coding DNA: TGTGCCAGCAGTTCTGACAGGGCACTCTCTGGGGCCAACGTCCTGACTTTC.

This clonotype has at least ten counts. The J gene is TRBJ1-6, the V gene TRBV6-1; D is unresolved. V shed 5 bases and J shed 5 bases, with 7 bases lying between them. This CDR3 has 13 amino acids. The germline gives CDR1 MNHNS, CDR2 SASEGT. The CDR3: CASSQENNSPLHF. The CDR3 bases are TGTGCCAGCAGTCAGGAGAATAATTCACCCCTCCACTTT.

This clonotype was counted many times. CDR3 bases: TGTGCCAGCAGTTTTAGTAGGGGAAATGGCTACACCTTC. It is translated as CASSFSRGNGYTF. The chain employs TRBV7-6 and TRBJ1-2; D is possibly TRBD1 (5 bases). The V gene's germline CDR1 is SGHVS and CDR2 FNYEAQ. V was clipped by 6 bases and J by 6 bases, with 14 bases between them. This CDR3 is 13 amino acids long.

In its sample, this clonotype was seen a few times. The chain combines TRBV9 with TRBJ2-3, with 10 nucleotides matching TRBD2. The V gene's germline CDR1 is SGDLS and CDR2 YYNGEE. The CDR3 is made up of 17 amino acids. With 3 bases clipped from V and 1 base from J, the junction kept 8 bases outside the gene matches. The CDR3 region is CASSEGPGLAGTDTQYF. The DNA for the CDR3 is TGTGCCAGCAGCGAGGGGCCCGGACTAGCGGGCACAGATACGCAGTATTTT.

This clonotype was seen only a few times. The chain combines TRBV20-1 with TRBJ1-6; D gene uncertain. Germline V gene sequence: CDR1 DFQATT, CDR2 SNEGSKA (reference sequence). The ends were cut back, 5 bases at V and 0 bases at J, with 5 bases in the middle. The CDR3 runs to 13 residues. CDR3 sequence reads: CSAWISYNSPLHF. The DNA for the CDR3 is TGCAGTGCTTGGATCTCCTATAATTCACCCCTCCACTTT.

In its sample, this clonotype was seen many times. The chain couples TRBV10-3 to TRBJ1-2; maybe TRBD1 (5 bases). Germline CDR1 reads ENHRY; CDR2 reads SYGVKD. Trimming cost V 6 bases and J 6 bases, with 8 bases left between them. The CDR3 covers 11 residues. The CDR3, as DNA: TGTGCCATCAGATCAGGGAATGGCTACACCTTC. Its protein is CAIRSGNGYTF.